This TCR beta chain is drawn from a study of blood T cell repertoires in COVID-19. Study background: Samples came from the United States, Italy and Spain, spanning acute and convalescent COVID-19. PBMCs, B-cell-depleted T cells, or T cells were the source of the cDNA or gDNA that made up the material.

This clone was found a few times. Original analysis: Estimates of nucleated cell counts were drawn from the amplification of reference gene primers. Repertoires were generated with immunoSEQ multiplex PCR, while TCRdb's copy carries only in-frame clones and drops some. V and J calls and clone size are given by that table; D and trimming were obtained from the DNA. The table shows over 300,000 clones, with roughly 89% occurring only once. Germline V gives CDR1 MDHEN, CDR2 SYDVKM. Trimming left V 3 bases short and J 10 bases short, with 10 bases between. The CDR3 runs to 12 residues. The origin of this receptor is a man between 18 and 35 years old with active or convalescent COVID-19. The source material was peripheral blood. The chain uses TRBV28 and TRBJ2-1, with D possibly matching TRBD2 (5 bases). This chain's CDR3 is CASSFRGREQFF. In DNA form, the CDR3 reads TGTGCCAGCAGTTTCCGGGGTCGAGAGCAGTTCTTC.